This T cell receptor beta chain was sequenced during a study of high-grade serous ovarian cancer treatment subgroups. Overall study context: Mean per sample: about 14,000 reads, 6,000 to 8,000 unique TCR beta rearrangements.

Assay: immunoSEQ multiplex PCR; the TCRdb copy retains only in-frame clones and omits some. The repertoire has fewer than 35,000 clones, 80% to 90% of them found once; the top ten carry roughly 2.2%. The CDR3 extends over 17 amino acids. Trimming at V came to 2 bases and at J to 2 bases, leaving 5 bases not matched to a gene. Germline-derived CDR1 and CDR2 are MGHRA and YSYEKL. Study-level points and caveats: The analyses considered CDR3 and ignored CDR1 and CDR2. Higher neoantigen levels went with greater TCR clonal relatedness. Same-patient tumor repertoires overlapped at roughly 0.095 to 0.79; different patients barely overlapped.

Comment on this clone: Its antigen remains unknown.

Tumor samples were taken before definitive surgery or chemotherapy. This receptor was identified in a human donor with high-grade serous ovarian cancer. The chain links TRBV4-1 to TRBJ2-1; 11 bases are shared with TRBD2. The sample consisted of tumor tissue. Here the CDR3 DNA reads TGCGCCAGCAGCCAACGCTCGACTAGCGGGACCTACAATGAGCAGTTCTTC. Translation: CASSQRSTSGTYNEQFF.